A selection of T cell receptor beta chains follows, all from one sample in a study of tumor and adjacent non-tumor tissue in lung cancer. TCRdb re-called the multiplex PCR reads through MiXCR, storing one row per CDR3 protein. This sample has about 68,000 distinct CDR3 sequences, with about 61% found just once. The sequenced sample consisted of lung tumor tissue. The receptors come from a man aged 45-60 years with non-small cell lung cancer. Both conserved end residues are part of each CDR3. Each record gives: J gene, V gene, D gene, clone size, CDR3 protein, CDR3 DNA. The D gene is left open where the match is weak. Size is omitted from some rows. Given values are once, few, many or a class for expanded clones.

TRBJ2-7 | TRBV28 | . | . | CASRTPGYVRQYF | TGTGCCAGCAGGACCCCGGGGTATGTGCGGCAATACTTC
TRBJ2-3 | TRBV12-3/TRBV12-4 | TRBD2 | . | CASYPGGSTDMQYF | TGTGCCAGCTACCCGGGGGGTAGCACAGACATGCAGTATTTT
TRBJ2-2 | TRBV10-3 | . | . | CAISDGVADTGELFF | TGTGCCATCAGTGATGGCGTGGCGGACACCGGGGAGCTGTTTTTT
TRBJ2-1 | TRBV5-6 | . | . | CASIFGTEDEQFF | TGTGCCAGCATTTTTGGGACGGAAGATGAGCAGTTTTTC
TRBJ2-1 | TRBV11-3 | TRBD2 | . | CASSRGTSGGANERFF | TGTGCCAGCAGCCGCGGGACTAGCGGGGGGGCCAATGAGCGGTTCTTC
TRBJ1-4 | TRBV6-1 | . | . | CANTSGATTNEKLFF | TGTGCCAACACAAGCGGGGCCACAACTAATGAAAAACTGTTTTTT
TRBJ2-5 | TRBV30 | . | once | CAWTTRRGRWGTQYF | TGTGCCTGGACAACCAGGAGGGGGCGTTGGGGGACCCAGTACTTC
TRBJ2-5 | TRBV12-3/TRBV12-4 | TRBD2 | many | CASSSPRGGGGQETQYF | TGTGCCAGCAGTTCACCTCGGGGGGGCGGGGGCCAAGAGACCCAGTACTTC
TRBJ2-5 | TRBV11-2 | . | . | CLSRLWRSETQYF | TGTCTCAGCAGGTTATGGAGGTCGGAGACACAGTACTTC
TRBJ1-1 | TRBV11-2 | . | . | CTSSPGGPDTEAFF | TGTACCAGCAGCCCAGGTGGGCCGGACACTGAAGCTTTCTTT
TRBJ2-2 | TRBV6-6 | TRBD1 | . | CTSITLAGGTTNTGDLFF | TGTACCAGCATCACTTTAGCAGGGGGCACGACGAACACCGGGGACCTGTTCTTT
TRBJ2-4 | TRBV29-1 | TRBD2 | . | CIVVLAGEQAKNIQYF | TGCATCGTTGTATTAGCGGGAGAGCAGGCCAAAAACATTCAGTACTTC
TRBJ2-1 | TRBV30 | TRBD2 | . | CAWSVASGGALNEQFF | TGTGCCTGGAGTGTTGCTAGCGGGGGGGCCCTCAATGAGCAGTTCTTC
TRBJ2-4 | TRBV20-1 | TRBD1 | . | CSAQTGLDWLAKNIQYF | TGCAGTGCACAGACAGGGCTAGACTGGCTAGCCAAAAACATTCAGTACTTC
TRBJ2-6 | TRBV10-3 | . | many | CAISPNRAGANVLTF | TGTGCCATCAGCCCGAACAGGGCTGGGGCCAACGTCCTGACTTTC
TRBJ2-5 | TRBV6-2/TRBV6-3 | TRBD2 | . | CASDWGGQETQYF | TGTGCCAGCGACTGGGGGGGACAAGAGACCCAGTACTTC
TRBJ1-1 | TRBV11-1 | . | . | CASSLAESEAFF | TGTGCCAGTAGCTTAGCTGAGAGTGAAGCTTTCTTT
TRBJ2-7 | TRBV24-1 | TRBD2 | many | CATSDHPLAGDPLYEQYF | TGTGCCACCAGTGATCACCCACTAGCGGGCGACCCCCTCTACGAGCAGTACTTC
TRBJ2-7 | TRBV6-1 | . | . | CVSTTSAQGRGEEYF | TGTGTCAGCACTACTAGCGCACAGGGGAGAGGCGAGGAGTACTTC
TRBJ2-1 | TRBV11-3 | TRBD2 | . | CASSLAVQVVNEQSF | TGTGCCAGCAGCCTAGCGGTCCAGGTTGTCAATGAGCAGTCCTTC
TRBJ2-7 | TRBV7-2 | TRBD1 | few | CASSLARGQGYEQYF | TGTGCCAGCAGCTTAGCCAGGGGACAGGGCTACGAGCAGTACTTC
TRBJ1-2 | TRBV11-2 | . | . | CASSPWGTGNNYGYTF | .
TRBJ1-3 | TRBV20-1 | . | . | CSAEKTENTVYF | TGCAGTGCCGAAAAGACAGAAAACACCGTATATTTT
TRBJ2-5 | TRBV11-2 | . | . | CASSLVWGRGETRYF | TGTGCCAGCAGCTTAGTTTGGGGGCGGGGAGAGACCCGGTACTTC
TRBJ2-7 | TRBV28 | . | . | CASSHHGGYEQYF | TGTGCCAGCAGCCACCATGGGGGTTACGAGCAGTACTTC
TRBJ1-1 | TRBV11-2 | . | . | CASSLLQGINTEAFF | TGTGCCAGCAGCCTATTACAGGGAATTAACACTGAAGCTTTCTTT
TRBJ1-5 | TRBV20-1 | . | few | CSAPNTGGSNQPQHF | TGCAGTGCTCCGAACACGGGGGGTAGCAATCAGCCCCAGCATTTT
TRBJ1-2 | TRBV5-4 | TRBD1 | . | CASSYQGASYGYTF | TGTGCCAGCAGCTATCAGGGGGCGAGCTATGGCTACACCTTC
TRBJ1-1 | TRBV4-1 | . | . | CASSLSERNTEAFF | TGCGCCAGCAGCCTCAGCGAGAGAAACACTGAAGCTTTCTTT
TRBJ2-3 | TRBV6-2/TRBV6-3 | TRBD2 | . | CASSALAGGVGVEADTQYF | TGTGCCAGCAGTGCACTAGCGGGGGGCGTCGGCGTGGAAGCCGATACGCAGTATTTT
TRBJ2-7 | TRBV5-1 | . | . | CASSLVEFDLSYEQYF | TGCGCCAGCAGCTTGGTAGAGTTTGACCTTTCCTACGAGCAGTACTTC
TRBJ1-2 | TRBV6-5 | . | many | CASSNPPGGYTF | TGTGCCAGCAGTAACCCCCCAGGAGGCTACACCTTC
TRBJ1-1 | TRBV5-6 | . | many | CASARWGTEAFF | TGTGCCAGTGCACGATGGGGCACTGAAGCTTTCTTT
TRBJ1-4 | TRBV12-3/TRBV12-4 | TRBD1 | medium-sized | CASSRQGATTNEKLFF | TGTGCCAGCAGCAGACAGGGGGCAACGACTAATGAAAAACTGTTTTTT
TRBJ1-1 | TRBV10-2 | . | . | CASSRGSSGGNIEAFF | TGCGCCAGCAGCCGAGGGTCCAGCGGGGGAAACATAGAAGCTTTCTTT
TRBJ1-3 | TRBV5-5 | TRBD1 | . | CASSPTGVGNTIYF | TGTGCCAGCAGCCCGACAGGGGTCGGAAACACAATATATTTT
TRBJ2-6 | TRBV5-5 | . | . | CASSLDSSAFSSRANVLTF | TGTGCCAGCAGTTTGGACAGTAGTGCCTTCTCTTCAAGGGCCAACGTCCTGACTTTC
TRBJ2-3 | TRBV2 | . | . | CASSAGLRDTQYF | TGTGCCAGCAGTGCGGGATTAAGAGATACACAGTATTTT
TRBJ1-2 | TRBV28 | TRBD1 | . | CASSLGDRGSNYGYTF | TGTGCCAGCAGTTTAGGGGACAGGGGGTCGAACTATGGCTACACCTTC
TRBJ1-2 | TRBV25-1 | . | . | CASSPPGTYGYTF | TGTGCCAGCAGCCCACCGGGCACATATGGCTACACCTTC
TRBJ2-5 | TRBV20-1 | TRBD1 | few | CSASTGKETQYF | TGCAGTGCTTCGACAGGGAAGGAGACCCAGTACTTC
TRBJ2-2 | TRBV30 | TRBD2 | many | CAWRRAGGLKSGELFF | TGTGCCTGGAGAAGGGCGGGAGGTCTAAAGTCCGGGGAGCTGTTTTTT
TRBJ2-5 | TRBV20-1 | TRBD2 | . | CSAREGGGLETQYF | TGCAGTGCTAGAGAGGGGGGGGGGTTAGAGACCCAGTACTTC
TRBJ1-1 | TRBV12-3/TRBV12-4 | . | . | CASTGVGGRTEAFF | TGTGCCAGCACCGGGGTGGGGGGCAGGACTGAAGCTTTCTTT